This TCR beta chain is drawn from a study of PD-1 blockade in classical Hodgkin lymphoma. TCRdb's copy holds only in-frame clones and misses some; the assay was immunoSEQ multiplex PCR. The table includes 25,000 to 35,000 clones, 70% to 80% detected once. Time point here: cycle 4 day 1 (C4D1), after more than 5 weeks of nivolumab. Every patient relapsed after autologous stem cell transplantation, and brentuximab vedotin exposure varied. With magnetic negative selection, CD4+ T cells were purified from PBMCs that had been thawed. The CDR3 runs to 14 residues. The V gene's germline CDR1 is LNHDA and CDR2 SQIVND (reference sequence). The V gene lost 7 bases and the J gene lost 0 bases, with 12 bases spanning the gap. This clone has just a few counts.

The chain joins TRBV19 to TRBJ1-1; D is undetermined. The specimen comprised CD4+ T cells from blood, sampled before the fourth cycle of nivolumab. The TCR was taken from a human donor with classical Hodgkin lymphoma. CDR3 bases: TGTGCCAGTAATCAACACCACATGAACACTGAAGCTTTCTTT. Protein product: CASNQHHMNTEAFF.